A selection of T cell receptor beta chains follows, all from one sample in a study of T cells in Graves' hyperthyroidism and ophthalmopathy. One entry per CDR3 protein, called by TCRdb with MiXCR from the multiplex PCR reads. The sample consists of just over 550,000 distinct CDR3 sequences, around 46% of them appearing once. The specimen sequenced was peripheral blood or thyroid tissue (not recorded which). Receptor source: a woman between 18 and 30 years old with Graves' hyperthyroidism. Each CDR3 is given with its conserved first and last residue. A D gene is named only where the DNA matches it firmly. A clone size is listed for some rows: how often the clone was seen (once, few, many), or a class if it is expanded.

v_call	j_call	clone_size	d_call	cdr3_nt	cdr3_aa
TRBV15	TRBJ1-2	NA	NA	TGTGCCACCAGCAGAGTCGCAGGACGGAGCACCTTC	CATSRVAGRSTF
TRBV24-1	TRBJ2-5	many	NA	TGTGCCACCAGTGACCCTAGGGTACAAGAGACCCAGTACTTC	CATSDPRVQETQYF
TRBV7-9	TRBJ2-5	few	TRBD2	TGTGCCAGCAGCTTGAGTAGCGGGAGGCAAGGGGCGACCCAGTACTTC	CASSLSSGRQGATQYF
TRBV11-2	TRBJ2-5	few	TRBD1	TGTGCCAGCAGCACCCGTCTTGGGGACAGGGGTAGAGAGACCCAGTACTTC	CASSTRLGDRGRETQYF
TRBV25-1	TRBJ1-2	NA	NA	TGTGCCAGCAGCCCCGGAGGGGGTACCTATGGCTACACCTTC	CASSPGGGTYGYTF
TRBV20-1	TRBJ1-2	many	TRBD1	TGCAGTGCTAGAGGGCAGGGGGTTTACACCTTC	CSARGQGVYTF
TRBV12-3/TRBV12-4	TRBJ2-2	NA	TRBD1	TGTGCCAGCAGTTTGACAGGGGGCAACACCGGGGAGCTGTTTTTT	CASSLTGGNTGELFF
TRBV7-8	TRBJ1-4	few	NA	TGTGCCAGCAGCTGGAGGGTACTTGGTGAAAAACTGTTTTTT	CASSWRVLGEKLFF
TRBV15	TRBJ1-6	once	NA	TGTGCCACCAGCCCCGACCGGGCGGGAGGGGCCCGCCTCTTT	CATSPDRAGGARLF
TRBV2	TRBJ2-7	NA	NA	TGTGCCAGCACCGTCGGCAGAGGGGTGAGCTCCTACGAGCAGTACTTC	CASTVGRGVSSYEQYF
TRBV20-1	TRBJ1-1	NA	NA	TGCAGTGCTAGTCCAAGCTACAAAATGAACACTGAAGCTTTCTTT	CSASPSYKMNTEAFF
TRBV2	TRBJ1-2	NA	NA	TGTGCCAGCGGGGAAGCCGGTGGGGGAGGCTATGGCTACACCTTC	CASGEAGGGGYGYTF
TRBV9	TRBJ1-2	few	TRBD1	TGTGCCAGCAGCGAGGACCGACAGGGCGTAGACTATGGCTACACCTTC	CASSEDRQGVDYGYTF
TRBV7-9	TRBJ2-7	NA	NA	TGTGCCAGCAGCCAACAACAGGGTGCCCCCTACGAGCAGTACTTC	CASSQQQGAPYEQYF
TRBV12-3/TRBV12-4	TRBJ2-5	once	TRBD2	TGTGCCAGCAGAGCGGGAGTCCGGGAGACCCAGTACTTC	CASRAGVRETQYF
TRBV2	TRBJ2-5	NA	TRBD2	TGTGCCAGCAGTTACTCGATGGGACAAGCGGGAGGCGAGACCCAGTACTTC	CASSYSMGQAGGETQYF
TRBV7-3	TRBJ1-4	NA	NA	TGTGCCAGCAGCCCAAAATGGACTAATGAAAAACTGTTTTTT	CASSPKWTNEKLFF
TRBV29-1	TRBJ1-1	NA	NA	TGCAGCGTTGCCGGGACACTCTTT	CSVAGTLF
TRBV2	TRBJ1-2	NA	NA	TGTGCCAGCAGTCCCAAGTCGGCGGGCTATGGCTACACCTTC	CASSPKSAGYGYTF
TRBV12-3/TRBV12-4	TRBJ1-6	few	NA	TGTGCCAGCAGTTCCTCCGTTAGACTTTATAATTCACCCCTCCACTTT	CASSSSVRLYNSPLHF
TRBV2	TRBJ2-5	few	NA	TGTGCCAGCAGTTACGCAGGTTCCCAAGAGACCCAGTACTTC	CASSYAGSQETQYF
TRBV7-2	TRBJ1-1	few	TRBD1	TGTGCCAGCAAAGGACAGGGGAGGACTGAAGCTTTCTTT	CASKGQGRTEAFF
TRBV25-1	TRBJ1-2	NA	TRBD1	TGTGCCAGCAGTGAATCCGTGGACAGGGTCTATGGCTACACCTTC	CASSESVDRVYGYTF
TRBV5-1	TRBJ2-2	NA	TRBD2	TGCGCCAGCAGCCAAGCGGGAGAGGGCGGGGAGCTGTTTTTT	CASSQAGEGGELFF
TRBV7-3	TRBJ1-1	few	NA	TGCGCCAGCAGCCTCCCGGACGGAGGGGGCACTGAAGCTTTCTTT	CASSLPDGGGTEAFF
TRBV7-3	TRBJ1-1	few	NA	TGTGCCAGCAGCTATCCGTGGGGGCCCGACACTGAAGCTTTCTTT	CASSYPWGPDTEAFF
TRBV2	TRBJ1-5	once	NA	TGTGCCAGCAAGCCGGGGCAAGGACCGCATTTT	CASKPGQGPHF
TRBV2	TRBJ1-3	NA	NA	TGTGCCAGCAGGGATAGGACGAGAGAGTTCGGAAACACCATATATTTT	CASRDRTREFGNTIYF
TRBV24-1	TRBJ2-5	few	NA	TGTGCCACCAGAGGAGGGGGGCAAGAGACCCAGTACTTC	CATRGGGQETQYF
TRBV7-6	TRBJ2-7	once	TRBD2	TGTGCCAGCAGCATCAGCGGGAGAGAGCCCTACGAGCAGTACTTC	CASSISGREPYEQYF
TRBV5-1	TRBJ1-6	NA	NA	TGCGCCAGCAGCTTGGTTGGGACGGGAGTTGATTCACCCCTCCACTTT	CASSLVGTGVDSPLHF
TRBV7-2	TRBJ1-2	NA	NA	TGTGCCAGCAGCCAAGATACAGCTAACTATGGCTACACCTTC	CASSQDTANYGYTF
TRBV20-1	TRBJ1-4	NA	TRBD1	TGCAGTGCTGCCTGGACAGGGGATGAAAAGCTGTTTTTT	CSAAWTGDEKLFF
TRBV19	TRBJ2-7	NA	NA	TGTGCCAGTAAGCGCAGCGGAGGAAGCTCCTACGAGCAGTACTTC	CASKRSGGSSYEQYF
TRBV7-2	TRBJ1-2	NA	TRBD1	TGTGCCAGCAGCCAGGACGGCAGGGGGGGCTATGGCTACACCTTC	CASSQDGRGGYGYTF
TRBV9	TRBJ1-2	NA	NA	TGTGCCAGCAGCGTAGGTCAGGGAGTGTCTGGCTACACCTTC	CASSVGQGVSGYTF
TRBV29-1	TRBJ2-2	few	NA	TGCAGCGTTGTTACAGGGACGAACACCGGGGAGCTGTTTTTT	CSVVTGTNTGELFF
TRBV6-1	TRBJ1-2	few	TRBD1	TGTGCCAGCAGTAACCCTTCGACAGGGAACTATGGCTACACCTTC	CASSNPSTGNYGYTF
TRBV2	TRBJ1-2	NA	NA	TGTGCCAGCAGTAGGCCGGGGGCAGGGGGCTACACCTTC	CASSRPGAGGYTF
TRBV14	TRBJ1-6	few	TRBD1	TGTGCCAGCAGCCACTGGAAGGACAGGGACGGTTCACCCCTCCACTTT	CASSHWKDRDGSPLHF
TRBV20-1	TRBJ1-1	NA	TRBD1	TGCAGTGCTAGCCCTGGACAGGTGAACACTGAAGCTTTCTTT	CSASPGQVNTEAFF
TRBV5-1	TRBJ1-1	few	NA	TGCGCCAGCAGCTGGGAAGGAGCAGGTACCACTGAAGCTTTCTTT	CASSWEGAGTTEAFF
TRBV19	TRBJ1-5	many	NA	TGTGCCAGTATTAGTAAGTATAGCAATCAGCCCCAGCATTTT	CASISKYSNQPQHF
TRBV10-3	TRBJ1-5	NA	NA	TGTGCCATCGGGGCAGCTCCCATGCGGCCCCAGCATTTT	CAIGAAPMRPQHF
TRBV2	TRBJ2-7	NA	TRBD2	TGTGCCAGGAACCGGACTAGCGGGAGGGCCTACGAGCAGTACTTC	CARNRTSGRAYEQYF
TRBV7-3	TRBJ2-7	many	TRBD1	TGTGCTAGCAGCTCAGACAGGGGTGACGAGCAGTACTTC	CASSSDRGDEQYF
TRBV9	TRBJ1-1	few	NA	TGTGCCAGCAGCGAGGGGTCGGGGAACACTGAAGCTTTCTTT	CASSEGSGNTEAFF
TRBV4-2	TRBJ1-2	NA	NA	TGTGCCAGCATCCAAGGAGGAGGGATCGATGGCTACACTTTC	CASIQGGGIDGYTF
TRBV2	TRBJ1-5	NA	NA	TGTGCCAGCTCCTTGGGAATGTTTAGGAGGGTGAGCAATCAGCCCCAGCATTTT	CASSLGMFRRVSNQPQHF
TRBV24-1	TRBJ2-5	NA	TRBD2	TGTGCCACCAGTGACCGCCAAGCTAGCGGGAGGGAAGAGACCCAGTACTTC	CATSDRQASGREETQYF
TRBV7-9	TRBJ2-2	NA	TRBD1	TGTGCCAGCAGCCAAGAAGTAGGGGGCAACACCGGGGAGCTGTTTTTT	CASSQEVGGNTGELFF
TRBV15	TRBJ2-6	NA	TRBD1	TGTGCCACCAGCAGCACACACCGGGACAGGGGGCTTGGGGCCAACGTCCTGACTTTC	CATSSTHRDRGLGANVLTF
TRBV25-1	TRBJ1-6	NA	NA	TGTGCCAGCAGTCCACACGGTCGGGGTAAATCACCCCTCCACTTT	CASSPHGRGKSPLHF
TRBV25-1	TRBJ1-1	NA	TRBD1	TGTGCCAGCAGATTCCTCGGACAGGATTCTTCGGGGTACGGTGAAGCTTTCTTT	CASRFLGQDSSGYGEAFF
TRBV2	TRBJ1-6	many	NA	TGTGCCAGCAACTCAGTCAATTCACCCCTCCACTTT	CASNSVNSPLHF
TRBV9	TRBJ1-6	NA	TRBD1	TGTGCCAGCAGCGCCAGGACAGGGCACGATTCACCCCTCCACTTT	CASSARTGHDSPLHF
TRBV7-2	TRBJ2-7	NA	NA	TGTGCCGGCAGTCCCGAGGGAGAGCAGTACTTC	CAGSPEGEQYF